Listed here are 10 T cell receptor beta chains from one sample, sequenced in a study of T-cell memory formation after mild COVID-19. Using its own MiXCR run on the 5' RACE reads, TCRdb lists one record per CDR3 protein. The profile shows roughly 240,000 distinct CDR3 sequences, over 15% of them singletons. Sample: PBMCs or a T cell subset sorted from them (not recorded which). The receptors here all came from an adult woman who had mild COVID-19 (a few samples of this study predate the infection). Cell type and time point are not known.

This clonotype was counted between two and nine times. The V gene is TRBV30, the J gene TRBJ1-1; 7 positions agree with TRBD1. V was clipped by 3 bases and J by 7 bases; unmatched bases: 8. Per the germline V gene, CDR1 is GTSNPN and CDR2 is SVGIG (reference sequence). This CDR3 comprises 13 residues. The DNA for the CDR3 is TGTGCCTGGAGCCCCCACAGGGACAGTGAAGCTTTCTTT. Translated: CAWSPHRDSEAFF.

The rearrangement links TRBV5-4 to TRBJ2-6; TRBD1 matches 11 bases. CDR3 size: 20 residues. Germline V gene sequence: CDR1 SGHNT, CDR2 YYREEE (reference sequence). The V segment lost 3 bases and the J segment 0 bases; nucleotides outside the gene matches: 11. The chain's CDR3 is CASSSRFGQGAHSGANVLTF. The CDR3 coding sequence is TGTGCCAGCAGCTCCCGATTTGGACAGGGGGCTCACTCTGGGGCCAACGTCCTGACTTTC.

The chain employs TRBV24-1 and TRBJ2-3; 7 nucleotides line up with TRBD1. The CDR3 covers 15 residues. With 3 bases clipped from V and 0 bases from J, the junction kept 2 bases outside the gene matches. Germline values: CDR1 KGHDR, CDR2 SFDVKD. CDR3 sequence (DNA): TGTGCCACCAGTGATCGGGACAGAAGCACAGATACGCAGTATTTT. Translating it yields CATSDRDRSTDTQYF.

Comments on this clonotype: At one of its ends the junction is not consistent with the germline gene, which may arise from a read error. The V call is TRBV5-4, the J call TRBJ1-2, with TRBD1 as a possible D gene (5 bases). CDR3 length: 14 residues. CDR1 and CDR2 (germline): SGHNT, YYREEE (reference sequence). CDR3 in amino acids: CASSLAARDYVYTF. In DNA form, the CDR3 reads TGTGCCAGCAGCTTGGCGGCCCGGGACTATGTCTACACCTTC.

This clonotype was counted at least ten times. The CDR3 spells CASKGRETQYF. In DNA, the CDR3 is TGTGCCAGCAAGGGGAGGGAGACCCAGTACTTC. This chain joins TRBV11-2 and TRBJ2-5, with D possibly matching TRBD2 (6 bases). Germline assignment: CDR1 SGHAT and CDR2 FQNNGV. Trimming took off 7 bases at V and 5 bases at J, with 8 bases between the two ends. The CDR3 totals 11 residues. Complete variable domain (other parts from reference TRBV11-2 and TRBJ2-5): EAGVAQSPRYKIIEKRQSVAFWCNPISGHATLYWYQQILGQGPKLLIQFQNNGVVDDSQLPKDRFSAERLKGVDSTLKIQPAKLEDSAVYLCASKGRETQYFGPGTRLLVL.

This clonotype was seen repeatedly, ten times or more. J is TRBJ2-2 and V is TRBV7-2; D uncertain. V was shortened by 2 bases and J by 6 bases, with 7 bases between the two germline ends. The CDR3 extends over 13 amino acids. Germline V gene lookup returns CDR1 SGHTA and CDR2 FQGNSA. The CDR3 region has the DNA TGTGCCAGCAGCTTAATTCTTTCCGGGGAGCTGTTTTTT. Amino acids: CASSLILSGELFF. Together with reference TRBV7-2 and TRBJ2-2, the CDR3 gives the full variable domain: GAGVSQSPSNKVTEKGKDVELRCDPISGHTALYWYRQSLGQGLEFLIYFQGNSAPDKSGLPSDRFSAERTGGSVSTLTIQRTQQEDSAVYLCASSLILSGELFFGEGSRLTVL.

The CDR3 bases are TGTGCCAGTAGTGTTCGACAGGGGGCGAGGAATGAGCAGTTCTTC. Translation gives CASSVRQGARNEQFF. The V call is TRBV19, the J call TRBJ2-1; 10 positions match TRBD1. Germline loops: CDR1 LNHDA, CDR2 SQIVND (reference sequence). The CDR3 spans 15 residues. V shed 5 bases, J shed 7 bases, and the junction held 8 bases outside the gene matches.

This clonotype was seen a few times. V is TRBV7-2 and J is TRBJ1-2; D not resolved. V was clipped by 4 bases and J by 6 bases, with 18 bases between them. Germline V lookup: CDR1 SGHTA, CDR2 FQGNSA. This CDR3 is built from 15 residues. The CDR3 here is CASSYPGWAGDGYTF. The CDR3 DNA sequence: TGTGCCAGCAGCTACCCCGGCTGGGCTGGGGATGGCTACACCTTC. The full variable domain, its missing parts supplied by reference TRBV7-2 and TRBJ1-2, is GAGVSQSPSNKVTEKGKDVELRCDPISGHTALYWYRQSLGQGLEFLIYFQGNSAPDKSGLPSDRFSAERTGGSVSTLTIQRTQQEDSAVYLCASSYPGWAGDGYTFGSGTRLTVV.

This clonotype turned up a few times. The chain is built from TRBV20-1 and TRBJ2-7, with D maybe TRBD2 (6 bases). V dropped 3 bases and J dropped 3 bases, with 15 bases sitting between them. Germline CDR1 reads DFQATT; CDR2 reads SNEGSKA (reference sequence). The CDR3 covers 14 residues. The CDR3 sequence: CSASPGGPSYEQYF. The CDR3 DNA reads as TGCAGTGCTAGTCCCGGGGGACCCAGCTACGAGCAGTACTTC.

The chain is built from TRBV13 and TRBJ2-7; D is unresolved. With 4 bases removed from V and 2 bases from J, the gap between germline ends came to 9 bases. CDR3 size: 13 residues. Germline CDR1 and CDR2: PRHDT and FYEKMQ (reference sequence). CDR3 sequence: CASSSGPPYEQYF. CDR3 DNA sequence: TGTGCCAGCAGCTCGGGCCCTCCCTACGAGCAGTACTTC. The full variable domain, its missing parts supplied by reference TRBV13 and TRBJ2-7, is AAGVIQSPRHLIKEKRETATLKCYPIPRHDTVYWYQQGPGQDPQFLISFYEKMQSDKGSIPDRFSAQQFSDYHSELNMSSLELGDSALYFCASSSGPPYEQYFGPGTRLTVT.